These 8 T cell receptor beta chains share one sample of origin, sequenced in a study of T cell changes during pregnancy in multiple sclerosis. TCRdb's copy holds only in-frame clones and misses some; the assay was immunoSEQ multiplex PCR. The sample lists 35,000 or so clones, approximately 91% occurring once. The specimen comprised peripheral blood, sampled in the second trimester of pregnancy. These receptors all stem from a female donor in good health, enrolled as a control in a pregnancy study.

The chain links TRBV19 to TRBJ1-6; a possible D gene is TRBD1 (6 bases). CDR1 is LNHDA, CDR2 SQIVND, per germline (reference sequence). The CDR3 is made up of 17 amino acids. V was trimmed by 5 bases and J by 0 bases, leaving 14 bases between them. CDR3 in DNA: TGTGCCAGTAGTTCCAGGGGCGTCAGCTCCTATAATTCACCCCTCCACTTT. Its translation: CASSSRGVSSYNSPLHF.

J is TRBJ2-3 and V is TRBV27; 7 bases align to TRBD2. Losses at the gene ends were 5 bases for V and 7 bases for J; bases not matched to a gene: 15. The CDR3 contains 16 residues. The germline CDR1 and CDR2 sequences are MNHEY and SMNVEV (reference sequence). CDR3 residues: CASSNYLGTSEYTQYF. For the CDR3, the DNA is TGTGCCAGCAGTAACTATTTGGGAACTAGCGAGTATACGCAGTATTTT.

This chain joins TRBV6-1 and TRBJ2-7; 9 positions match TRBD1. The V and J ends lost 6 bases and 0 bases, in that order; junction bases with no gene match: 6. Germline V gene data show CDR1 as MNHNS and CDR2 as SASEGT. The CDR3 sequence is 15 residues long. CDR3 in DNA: TGTGCCAGCAGCCTAGGACAGGGGACCTCCTACGAGCAGTACTTC. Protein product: CASSLGQGTSYEQYF.

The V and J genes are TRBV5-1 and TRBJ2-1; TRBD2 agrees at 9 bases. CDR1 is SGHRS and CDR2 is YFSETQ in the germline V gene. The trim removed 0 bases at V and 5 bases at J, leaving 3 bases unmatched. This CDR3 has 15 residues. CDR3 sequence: CASSLETSGNNEQFF. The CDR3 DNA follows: TGCGCCAGCAGCTTGGAGACTAGCGGTAACAATGAGCAGTTCTTC.

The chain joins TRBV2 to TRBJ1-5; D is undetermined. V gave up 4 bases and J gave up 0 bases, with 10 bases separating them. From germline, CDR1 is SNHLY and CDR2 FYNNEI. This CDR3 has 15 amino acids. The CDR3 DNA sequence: TGTGCCAGCAGTGGGGCAAGGAATAGCAATCAGCCCCAGCATTTT. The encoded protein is CASSGARNSNQPQHF.

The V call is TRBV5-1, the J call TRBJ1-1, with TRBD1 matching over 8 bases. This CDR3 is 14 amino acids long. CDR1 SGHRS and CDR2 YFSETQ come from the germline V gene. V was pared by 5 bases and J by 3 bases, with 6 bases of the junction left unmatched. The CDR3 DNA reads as TGCGCCAGCAGGATCGGACAGGGTCACACTGAAGCTTTCTTT. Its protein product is CASRIGQGHTEAFF.

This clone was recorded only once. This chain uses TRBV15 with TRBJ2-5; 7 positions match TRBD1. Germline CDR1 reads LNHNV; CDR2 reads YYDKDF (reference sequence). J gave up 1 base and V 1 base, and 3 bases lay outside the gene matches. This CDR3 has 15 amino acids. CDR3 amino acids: CATSRVRDSQETQYF. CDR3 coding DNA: TGTGCCACCAGCAGAGTCCGGGACAGCCAAGAGACCCAGTACTTC.

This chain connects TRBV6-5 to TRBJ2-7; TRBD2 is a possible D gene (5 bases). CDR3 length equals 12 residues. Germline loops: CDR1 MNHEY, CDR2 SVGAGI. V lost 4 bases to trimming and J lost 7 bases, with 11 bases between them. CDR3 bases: TGTGCCAGCAGTTCCCGAGCGGAGGAGCAGTACTTC. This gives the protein CASSSRAEEQYF.